Following are 26 T cell receptor beta chains from one sample sequenced in a study of metastatic and nonmetastatic thyroid tumors. Thyroid surgery was preceded by no treatment in any patient. TCRdb re-processed the PCR reads through MiXCR. This table holds roughly 15,000 clones, under 25% found once. The specimen was tumor tissue. The receptors stem from a female donor with papillary thyroid cancer or a benign thyroid nodule (not recorded which). Some clones in this sample may be carry-over from other donors' samples.

This clone was observed a handful of times. The chain joins TRBV20-1 to TRBJ1-2; D is possibly TRBD1 (6 bases). Germline V gene sequence: CDR1 DFQATT, CDR2 SNEGSKA (reference sequence). Trimming cost V 5 bases and J 0 bases, with 16 bases left between them. The CDR3 length is 15 residues. CDR3 sequence: CSAGISDRTNYGYTF. DNA for the CDR3: TGCAGTGCTGGAATTTCGGACAGAACTAACTATGGCTACACCTTC.

In its sample, this clone was seen many times. The chain combines TRBV28 with TRBJ1-2; the D gene is possibly TRBD1 (6 bases). With 5 bases removed from V and 6 bases from J, the gap between germline ends came to 19 bases. There are 15 residues in the CDR3. Germline-derived CDR1 and CDR2 are MDHEN and SYDVKM. DNA for the CDR3: TGTGCCAGCAGTGCTTCGGGGGCGCAATTAAATGGCTACACCTTC. Translated: CASSASGAQLNGYTF.

On this clone: The junction departs from germline at one end; a sequencing error may be responsible. The chain combines TRBV20-1 with TRBJ2-1; 9 bases match TRBD2. The germline V gene encodes CDR1 DFQATT and CDR2 SNEGSKA (reference sequence). The length of the CDR3 is 16 residues. The CDR3 loop reads CSARDSGSPSYNEQFF. CDR3 in DNA: TGCAGTGCTCGAGATAGCGGGAGCCCCTCCTACAATGAGCAGTTCTTC.

This clone was observed at least ten times. The chain is built from TRBV4-1 and TRBJ1-6, with a tentative D call TRBD1 (6 bases). Germline CDR1 is MGHRA and CDR2 is YSYEKL. The CDR3 spans 15 residues. V lost 6 bases and J lost 10, with 19 bases in between. CDR3: CASSLAAGVDSPLHF. Written as DNA, the CDR3 is TGCGCCAGCAGTCTCGCGGCAGGGGTGGACTCACCCCTCCACTTT.

This clone was seen many times. The rearrangement joins TRBV7-2 to TRBJ1-4; tentatively, D is TRBD1 (6 bases). Germline V gene lookup returns CDR1 SGHTA and CDR2 FQGNSA. The CDR3 contains 15 residues. V lost 2 bases to trimming and J lost 2 bases, with 9 bases between them. This CDR3 is CASSLWGATNEKLFF. In DNA form, the CDR3 reads TGTGCCAGCAGCTTATGGGGGGCGACTAATGAAAAACTGTTTTTT.

V is TRBV6-1 and J is TRBJ1-1; 8 positions match TRBD1. CDR1 and CDR2 (germline): MNHNS, SASEGT. J gave up 3 bases and V 3 bases, and 6 bases lay outside the gene matches. This CDR3 contains 15 residues. CDR3 in amino acids: CASSDFPTGDTEAFF. In DNA form, the CDR3 reads TGTGCCAGCAGTGACTTCCCGACAGGGGACACTGAAGCTTTCTTT.

The chain couples TRBV20-1 to TRBJ2-4, with a possible D match to TRBD2 (6 bases). CDR1 is DFQATT and CDR2 is SNEGSKA in the germline V gene (reference sequence). The CDR3 is 15 amino acids. V lost 6 bases to trimming and J lost 1 base, with 16 bases between them. CDR3 residues: CSAMSGGNAKNIQYF. For the CDR3, the DNA is TGCAGTGCCATGTCTGGCGGGAACGCCAAAAACATTCAGTACTTC.

This clone was detected ten times or more. The chain is built from TRBV5-6 and TRBJ2-7, with D possibly being TRBD1 or TRBD2 (6 bases each). The CDR3 is 15 amino acids. Germline CDR1 and CDR2: SGHDT and YYEEEE. The ends were cut back, 2 bases at V and 5 bases at J, with 17 bases in the middle. The CDR3 bases are TGTGCCAGCAGCTTCCAAGGGGGGTCTGGGGACGAGCAGTACTTC. Its translation: CASSFQGGSGDEQYF. Using reference TRBV5-6 and TRBJ2-7 for the parts outside the CDR3, the full variable domain is DAGVTQSPTHLIKTRGQQVTLRCSPKSGHDTVSWYQQALGQGPQFIFQYYEEEERQRGNFPDRFSGHQFPNYSSELNVNALLLGDSALYLCASSFQGGSGDEQYFGPGTRLTVT.

This clone was recorded at least ten times. At the DNA level, this CDR3 is encoded by other sequences in the same sample as well. This chain connects TRBV29-1 to TRBJ1-1; no clear D gene. The CDR3 loop spans 10 amino acids. V was cut by 7 bases and J by 1 base, with 4 bases left in between. Germline V gene data show CDR1 as SQVTM and CDR2 as ANQGSEA. The CDR3 protein is CSGQNTEAFF. As DNA, the CDR3 is TGCAGCGGACAGAACACTGAAGCTTTCTTT.

This chain uses TRBV20-1 with TRBJ1-5; tentatively, D is TRBD1 (5 bases). CDR3 length equals 16 residues. Trimming cost V 4 bases and J 0 bases, with 16 bases left between them. The V gene's germline CDR1 is DFQATT and CDR2 SNEGSKA (reference sequence). The CDR3 DNA reads TGCAGTGCTACTATACCGGGACTCGGTAGCAATCAGCCCCAGCATTTT. This codes for CSATIPGLGSNQPQHF.

V and J are TRBV10-1 and TRBJ1-1; D is uncertain. Trimming left V 0 bases short and J 3 bases short, with 14 bases between. Germline CDR1 is WNHNN and CDR2 is SYGVQD (reference sequence). The CDR3 has 16 residues. The DNA of the CDR3 is TGCGCCAGCAGTGAGTCGAGGACCATAGTGGACACTGAAGCTTTCTTT. Protein product: CASSESRTIVDTEAFF.

The chain combines TRBV28 with TRBJ1-2, with D perhaps matching TRBD1 (5 bases). Per germline, CDR1 MDHEN and CDR2 SYDVKM. V gave up 5 bases and J gave up 4 bases, with 17 bases separating them. CDR3 size: 15 residues. The CDR3 DNA reads as TGTGCCAGCAGTCTAAGGCAGGACATCCTCTATGGCTACACCTTC. Translating it yields CASSLRQDILYGYTF.

Only a few counts were recorded for this clone. A much more abundant neighbour one base away suggests this may be a read error. Other DNA sequences in this specimen translate into the identical CDR3. The CDR3: CASSGGAGPSSYNEQLF. CDR3 bases: TGTGCCAGCAGTGGGGGCGCTGGGCCAAGCTCCTACAATGAGCAGCTCTTC. The genes are TRBV27 and TRBJ2-1, with D tentatively TRBD1 (6 bases). This CDR3 comprises 17 residues. CDR1 is MNHEY, CDR2 SMNVEV, per germline (reference sequence).

This clone was observed at least ten times. The genes are TRBV3-1 and TRBJ1-2; a possible D gene is TRBD1 (5 bases). V shed 0 bases and J shed 8 bases, with 19 bases lying between them. In germline, CDR1 is LGHDT, CDR2 YNNKEL (reference sequence). The CDR3 is 16 amino acids. The CDR3 region has the DNA TGTGCCAGCAGCCAAGATATGAGGGGCCAGGTTGGCGGCTACACCTTC. Its translation: CASSQDMRGQVGGYTF.

In this sample, this clone is medium-sized. V gene TRBV20-1 combines with J gene TRBJ2-3; 10 nucleotides align to TRBD2. Losses at the gene ends were 4 bases for V and 5 bases for J; bases not matched to a gene: 12. In germline, CDR1 is DFQATT, CDR2 SNEGSKA (reference sequence). This CDR3 region has 16 residues. The DNA of the CDR3 is TGCAGTGCTAACCCCCCCTTCAGCGGGAGGGTAGATACGCAGTATTTT. Translating gives CSANPPFSGRVDTQYF.

This clone occurred many times. V is TRBV2 and J is TRBJ2-1; D is unclear. V lost 11 bases, J lost 9 bases, and 20 bases lay in between. The length of the CDR3 is 13 residues. Germline CDR1 is SNHLY and CDR2 is FYNNEI. Here the CDR3 reads CASTTSRSSEQFF. CDR3 nucleotide sequence: TGTGCCTCCACTACCTCAAGAAGTTCTGAGCAGTTCTTC.

This chain uses TRBV20-1 with TRBJ2-7; D may match TRBD1 or TRBD2 (5 bases each). The CDR3 covers 14 residues. Trimming stripped 5 bases from V and 2 bases from J, with 16 bases between. Germline CDR1 DFQATT, CDR2 SNEGSKA (reference sequence). CDR3 amino acids: CSAQGGTRTYEQYF. In DNA, the CDR3 is TGCAGTGCTCAGGGTGGGACCCGTACCTACGAGCAGTACTTC.

This clone was recorded at least ten times. The rearrangement links TRBV7-8 to TRBJ2-7; tentative D call: TRBD1 (6 bases). Trimming pared 1 base from V and 5 bases from J, leaving 9 bases between. The CDR3 consists of 13 residues. Germline V gene data show CDR1 as SGHVS and CDR2 as FQNEAQ. Here the CDR3 DNA reads TGTGCCAGCAGCTTAGGGACAGTCGACGAGCAGTACTTC. The encoded protein is CASSLGTVDEQYF.

This clone is judged medium-sized. The rearrangement uses TRBV20-1 and TRBJ1-2, with TRBD1 matching over 7 bases. The CDR3 loop spans 15 amino acids. Trimming cost V 1 base and J 2 bases; bases outside gene matches: 7. CDR1 is DFQATT, CDR2 SNEGSKA, per germline (reference sequence). CDR3 loop: CSARVGQGGNYGYTF. The CDR3 DNA sequence: TGCAGTGCTAGAGTAGGGCAGGGGGGCAACTATGGCTACACCTTC.

The J gene is TRBJ1-6, the V gene TRBV3-1; TRBD1 is a possible D gene (6 bases). Germline V gene sequence: CDR1 LGHDT, CDR2 YNNKEL (reference sequence). This CDR3 has 14 residues. Trimming pared 0 bases from V and 9 bases from J, leaving 9 bases between. CDR3 DNA: TGTGCCAGCAGCCAAGAGAGGGGGGTTTCACCCCTCCACTTT. Amino acid sequence: CASSQERGVSPLHF. The full variable domain, with the rest looked up from reference TRBV3-1 and TRBJ1-6, is DTAVSQTPKYLVTQMGNDKSIKCEQNLGHDTMYWYKQDSKKFLKIMFSYNNKELIINETVPNRFSPKSPDKAHLNLHINSLELGDSAVYFCASSQERGVSPLHFGNGTRLTVT.

The chain employs TRBV20-1 and TRBJ2-1, with 7 positions matching TRBD2. Germline V gene sequence: CDR1 DFQATT, CDR2 SNEGSKA (reference sequence). The CDR3 sequence is 12 residues long. Losses at the gene ends were 3 bases for V and 7 bases for J; bases not matched to a gene: 3. The CDR3 sequence is CSASQGGNEQFF. For the CDR3, the DNA is TGCAGTGCTAGTCAGGGAGGGAATGAGCAGTTCTTC.

This chain links TRBV30 with TRBJ1-2; 12 nucleotides agree with TRBD1. The V gene end was trimmed by 0 bases and the J gene end by 6 bases; junction bases not matched to a gene: 5. Germline V CDR1 and CDR2: GTSNPN, SVGIG (reference sequence). The CDR3 is 15 amino acids. CDR3 loop: CAWSVGQGALDGYTF. The CDR3 coding sequence is TGTGCCTGGAGTGTGGGACAGGGGGCTCTCGATGGCTACACCTTC.

The chain employs TRBV20-1 and TRBJ2-7; D is undetermined. Trimming shortened V by 1 base and J by 3 bases, and 10 bases separated the two germline ends. The CDR3 is made up of 13 amino acids. CDR1 DFQATT and CDR2 SNEGSKA come from the germline V gene (reference sequence). In DNA, the CDR3 is TGCAGTGCTAGAGGAGATCGACTCTACGAGCAGTACTTC. Protein: CSARGDRLYEQYF.

The V call is TRBV12-3 or TRBV12-4, the J call TRBJ2-6; D gene uncertain. This CDR3 is built from 17 residues. Trimming shortened V by 8 bases and J by 3 bases, and 20 bases separated the two germline ends. The DNA for the CDR3 is TGTGCCAGCGGACCGAATGGTCTTGCTTTTGGGGCCAACGTCCTGACTTTC. The encoded protein is CASGPNGLAFGANVLTF.

With respect to this clone: The junction shows a germline mismatch at one end, possibly a read error. The chain combines TRBV4-1 with TRBJ2-7, with D tentatively TRBD1 or TRBD2 (5 bases each). The CDR3 length is 15 residues. Germline V gene sequence: CDR1 MGHRA, CDR2 YSYEKL. In nucleotides, the CDR3 is TGCGCCATCAGCCGGGGCGGACATGGTTCCTACGAGCAGTACTTC. Translation: CAISRGGHGSYEQYF.

This clone is deemed medium-sized. The chain is built from TRBV5-1 and TRBJ2-7; no definite D call. Germline CDR1 is SGHRS and CDR2 is YFSETQ. The CDR3 runs to 14 residues. V dropped 0 bases and J dropped 2 bases, with 9 bases sitting between them. The CDR3 loop is CASSLDGSPYEQYF. The DNA for the CDR3 is TGCGCCAGCAGCTTGGATGGCAGCCCCTACGAGCAGTACTTC.